Included here is one T cell receptor (beta chain) sequence, with context. Its antigen specificity is not known. Per-nucleotide qualities are absent, and no much larger clonotype sits a single base away. The data stem from a study of blood T cell repertoires in COVID-19 (dated by TCRdb to about 2020). Looking at the study overall: Samples covering the acute and convalescent phases of COVID-19 were provided by collaborators in the United States, Italy and Spain. The samples were drawn from two sources: the first 160 participants of the ongoing ImmuneRACE study, and fewer than 1,500 subjects contributed by 6 global collaborators. The prospective study material was composed of cDNA or gDNA derived from T cells, B-cell-depleted T cells, or PBMCs. Where available, HLA class I and class II types were taken from metadata supplied by the sample provider and were not determined by assay-based typing. The dataset comprised deeply sampled blood TCRbeta repertoires from subjects exposed to, actively infected with, or recovered from COVID-19. Sample metadata almost always included a de-identified subject ID, COVID-19 status, age in years and sex. The repertoires were released in a freely available public database intended as a resource for research on the immune response to SARS-CoV-2. Results and caveats for the whole study, not just this receptor: How much clinical and demographic metadata was included differed by source and by participant, and the metadata was provided uncurated.

TCRbeta CDR3 regions were amplified from genomic DNA using the immunoSEQ Assay, a bias-controlled multiplex PCR. Per the authors' processing: The number of nucleated cells in each sample was estimated by amplification of reference gene primers within the assay. To quantify the absolute abundance of each unique TCRbeta CDR3 rearrangement, sequence reads were collapsed and filtered. For each sample, productive Simpson clonality was calculated by taking the square root of Simpson's diversity index across productive rearrangements. TCRdb holds this immuneACCESS table with in-frame rearrangements only. Some clones are missing; in checked studies, unresolved V genes explain under half, and the rest has no known cause. V and J calls plus clone size are reproduced from that table; the DNA served to infer D and trimming. This sample lists over 40,000 clones; approximately 80% were detected once. The ten largest clones capture 14% to 15% of the sample.

Collaborating institutions collected whole blood in K2EDTA tubes following their own protocols. For TCRbeta analysis, collaborators shipped samples in one of three forms: frozen whole blood, isolated PBMCs, or DNA extracted from either of those sample types. The sequence derives from a human donor in a cohort sampled during active COVID-19. The sample consisted of peripheral blood.

The CDR3 region: CASSPRAGQGARRYGYTF. The bases read TGTGCCAGCTCACCACGGGCGGGACAGGGAGCAAGGAGGTATGGCTACACCTTC. This chain is built from TRBV18 and TRBJ1-2, with 9 central nucleotides matching TRBD1. Per the germline V gene, KGHSH is the CDR1 and LQKENI is the CDR2. From V the trimming removes 1 base and from J it removes 5 bases, while the gene matches leave 14 bases of the junction unaccounted for. CDR3 length: 18 amino acids, cysteine to phenylalanine. Solely the CDR3 DNA is kept, with 54 bases framed from the first base. The entire variable domain, with the stretches around the CDR3 drawn from the reference TRBV18 and TRBJ1-2 proteins, is NAGVMQNPRHLVRRRGQEARLRCSPMKGHSHVYWYRQLPEEGLKFMVYLQKENIIDESGMPKERFSAEFPKEGPSILRIQQVVRGDSAAYFCASSPRAGQGARRYGYTFGSGTRLTVV.